This T cell receptor beta chain was sequenced during a study of cytomegalovirus exposure and HLA in healthy donors. It was with 60 Vbeta and 13 Jbeta primers that the PCR ran. As handled by the study authors: In a later analysis, around 87 million unique TCR beta chains included roughly 11 million shared by two or more donors. Using immunoSEQ multiplex PCR, the repertoire was profiled, and TCRdb retains in-frame clones only, with some absent. Clone size and the V and J calls come from that table; the DNA yielded D and trimming. The table records around 200,000 clones, approximately 79% of them present only once. This CDR3 has 19 residues.

The chain couples TRBV21-1 to TRBJ1-4; TRBD1 reflects the table's D call only, with no check against the DNA. TRBV21-1 is a pseudogene segment. The sequencing input was PBMCs. The receptor was derived from a man in his forties in good health and CMV-seropositive. The CDR3 nucleotides read TGTGCCAGCAGCAATTCGTGGTTGGGCAGACCAGGTGGTAATGAAAAACTGTTTTTT. Protein sequence: CASSNSWLGRPGGNEKLFF.